This T cell receptor (beta chain) was identified during a study of blood T cell repertoires in COVID-19. This CDR3 has 14 amino acids. J lost 7 bases, V lost 4 bases, and 9 bases had no gene match. The germline gives CDR1 SGHRS, CDR2 YFSETQ. Profiled with immunoSEQ multiplex PCR; TCRdb holds only in-frame clones, not every one. This sample has roughly 200,000 clones, with roughly 80% found just once. The chain employs TRBV5-1 and TRBJ2-3, with 7 bases matching TRBD2. Sequenced: peripheral blood. This clonotype originated in a human donor in a cohort sampled during active COVID-19. CDR3 DNA: TGCGCCAGCAGCCCCGGGACTACGGGGAATACGCAGTATTTT. Its translation is CASSPGTTGNTQYF.